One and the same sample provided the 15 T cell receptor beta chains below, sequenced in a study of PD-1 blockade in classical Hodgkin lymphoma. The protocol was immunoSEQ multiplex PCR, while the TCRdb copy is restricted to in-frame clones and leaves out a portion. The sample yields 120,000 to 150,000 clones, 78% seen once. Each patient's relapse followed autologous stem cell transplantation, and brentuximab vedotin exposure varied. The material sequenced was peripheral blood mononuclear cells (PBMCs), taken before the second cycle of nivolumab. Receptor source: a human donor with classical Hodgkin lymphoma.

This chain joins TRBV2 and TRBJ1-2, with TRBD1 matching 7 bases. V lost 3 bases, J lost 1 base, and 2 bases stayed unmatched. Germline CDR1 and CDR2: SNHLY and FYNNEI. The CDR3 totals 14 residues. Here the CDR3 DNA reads TGTGCCAGCAGTGAGGGGACAGTTAACTATGGCTACACCTTC. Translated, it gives CASSEGTVNYGYTF.

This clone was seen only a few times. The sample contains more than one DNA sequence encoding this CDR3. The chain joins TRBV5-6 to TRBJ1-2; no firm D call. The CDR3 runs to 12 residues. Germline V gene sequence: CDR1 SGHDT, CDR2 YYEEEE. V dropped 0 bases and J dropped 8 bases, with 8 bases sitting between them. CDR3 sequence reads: CASSLGGSGYTF. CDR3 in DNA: TGTGCCAGCAGCTTGGGTGGCTCGGGCTACACCTTC.

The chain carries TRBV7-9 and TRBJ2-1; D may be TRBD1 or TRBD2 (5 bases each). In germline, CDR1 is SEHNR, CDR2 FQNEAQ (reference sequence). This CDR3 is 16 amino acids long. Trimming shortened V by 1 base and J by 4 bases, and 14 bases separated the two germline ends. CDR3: CASSLVPGTEYNEQFF. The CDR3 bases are TGTGCCAGCAGCTTAGTTCCCGGGACGGAATACAATGAGCAGTTCTTC.

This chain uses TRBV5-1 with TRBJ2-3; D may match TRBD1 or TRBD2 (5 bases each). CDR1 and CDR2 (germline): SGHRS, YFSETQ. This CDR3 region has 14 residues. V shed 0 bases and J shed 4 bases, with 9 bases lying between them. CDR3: CASSLGGRSDTQYF. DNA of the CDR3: TGCGCCAGCAGCTTGGGGGGACGGTCAGATACGCAGTATTTT.

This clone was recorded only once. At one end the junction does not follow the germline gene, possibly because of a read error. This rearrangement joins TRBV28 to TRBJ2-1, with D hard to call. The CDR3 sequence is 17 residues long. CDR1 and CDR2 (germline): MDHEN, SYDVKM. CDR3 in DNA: TGTGCCAGCAGCTTATGGGAAGGCAAGCTTACCTACAATGAGCAGTTCTTC. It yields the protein CASSLWEGKLTYNEQFF.

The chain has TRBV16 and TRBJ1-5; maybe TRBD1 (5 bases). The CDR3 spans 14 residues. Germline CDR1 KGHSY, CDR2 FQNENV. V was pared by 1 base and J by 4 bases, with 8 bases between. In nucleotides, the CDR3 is TGTGCCAGCAGCCAATGGGACGGAAATCAGCCCCAGCATTTT. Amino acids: CASSQWDGNQPQHF.

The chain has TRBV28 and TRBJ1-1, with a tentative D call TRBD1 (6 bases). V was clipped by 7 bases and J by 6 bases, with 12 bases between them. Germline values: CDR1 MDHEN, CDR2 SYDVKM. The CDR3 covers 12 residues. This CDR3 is CASKVGGPEAFF. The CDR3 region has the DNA TGTGCCAGCAAGGTCGGGGGGCCTGAAGCTTTCTTT.

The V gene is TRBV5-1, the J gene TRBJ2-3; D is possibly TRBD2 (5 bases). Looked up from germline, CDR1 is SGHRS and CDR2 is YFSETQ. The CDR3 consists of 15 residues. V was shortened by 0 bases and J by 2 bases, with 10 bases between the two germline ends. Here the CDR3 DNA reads TGCGCCAGCAGCTTGGCACCGGGAAACACAGATACGCAGTATTTT. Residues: CASSLAPGNTDTQYF.

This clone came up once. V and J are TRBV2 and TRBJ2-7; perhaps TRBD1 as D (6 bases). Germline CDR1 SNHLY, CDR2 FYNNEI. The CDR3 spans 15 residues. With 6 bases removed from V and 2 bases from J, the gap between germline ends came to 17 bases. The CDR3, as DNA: TGTGCCAGCAGCTACCAACAGGGTGTGACCTACGAGCAGTACTTC. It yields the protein CASSYQQGVTYEQYF.

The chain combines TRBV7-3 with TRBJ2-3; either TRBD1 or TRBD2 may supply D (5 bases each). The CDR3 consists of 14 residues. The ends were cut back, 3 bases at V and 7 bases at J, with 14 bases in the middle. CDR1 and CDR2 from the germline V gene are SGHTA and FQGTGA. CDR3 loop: CASSFEGRIHTQYF. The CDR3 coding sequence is TGTGCCAGCAGCTTTGAGGGGAGAATACATACGCAGTATTTT.

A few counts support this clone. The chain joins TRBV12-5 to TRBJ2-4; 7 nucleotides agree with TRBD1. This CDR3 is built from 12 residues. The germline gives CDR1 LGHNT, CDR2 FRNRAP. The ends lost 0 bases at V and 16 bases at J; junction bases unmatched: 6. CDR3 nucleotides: TGTGCTAGTGGTTTGGTACCCGGGACAGTCTACTTC. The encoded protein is CASGLVPGTVYF.

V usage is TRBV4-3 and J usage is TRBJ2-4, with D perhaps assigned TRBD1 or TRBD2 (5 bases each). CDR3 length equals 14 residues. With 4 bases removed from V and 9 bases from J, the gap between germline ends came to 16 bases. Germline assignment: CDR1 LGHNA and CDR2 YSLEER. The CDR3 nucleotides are TGCGCCAGCAGCCTCGGGACCGTCGAGGGCATTCAGTACTTC. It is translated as CASSLGTVEGIQYF.

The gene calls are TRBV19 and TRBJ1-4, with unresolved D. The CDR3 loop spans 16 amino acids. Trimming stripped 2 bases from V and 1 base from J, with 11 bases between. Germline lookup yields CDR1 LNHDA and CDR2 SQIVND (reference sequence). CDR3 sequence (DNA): TGTGCCAGTAGTATACTTGGAAGAGGAACTAATGAAAAACTGTTTTTT. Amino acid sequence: CASSILGRGTNEKLFF.

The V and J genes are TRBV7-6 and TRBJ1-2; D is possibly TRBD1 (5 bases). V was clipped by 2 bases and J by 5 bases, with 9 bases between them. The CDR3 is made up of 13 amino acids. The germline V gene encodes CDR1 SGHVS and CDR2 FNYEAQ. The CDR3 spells CASSLWGVYGYTF. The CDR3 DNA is TGTGCCAGCAGCTTATGGGGGGTTTATGGCTACACCTTC.

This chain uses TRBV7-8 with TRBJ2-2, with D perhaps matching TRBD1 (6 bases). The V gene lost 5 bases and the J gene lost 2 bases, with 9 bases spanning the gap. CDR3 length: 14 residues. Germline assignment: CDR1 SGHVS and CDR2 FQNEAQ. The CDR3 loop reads CASSVDSNTGELFF. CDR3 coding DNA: TGTGCCAGCAGCGTGGACAGCAACACCGGGGAGCTGTTTTTT.